Listed below are T cell receptor beta chains from one sample, sequenced in a study of blood T cells in healthy people across ages. MiXCR, run by TCRdb on the 5' RACE reads, gives a single entry per CDR3 protein. Of approximately 1.5 million distinct CDR3 sequences listed, about 45% are singletons. The sample taken for sequencing was blood. The receptors stem from a woman under 30 in good health. Both conserved end residues are part of each CDR3. The D gene is left open where the match is weak. Clone sizes are given selectively: once, few, many, or a class where the clone is expanded.

size	V	D	J	CDR3	DNA
.	TRBV7-9	.	TRBJ1-1	CASSGTQGTEAFF	TGTGCCAGCAGCGGGACCCAGGGCACCGAAGCTTTCTTT
.	TRBV5-5	.	TRBJ2-7	CASSLVGNPGHNEQYF	TGTGCCAGTAGCTTGGTTGGTAACCCAGGGCACAATGAGCAGTACTTC
few	TRBV2	.	TRBJ2-7	CASSDEFYEQYF	TGTGCCAGCAGTGACGAATTCTACGAGCAGTACTTC
.	TRBV27	.	TRBJ1-1	CASKEQGNTEAFF	TGTGCCAGCAAAGAACAGGGTAACACTGAAGCTTTCTTT
.	TRBV5-1	TRBD2	TRBJ2-1	CASSPSGGANGQFF	TGCGCCAGCAGCCCTAGCGGGGGGGCCAATGGGCAGTTCTTC
few	TRBV20-1	.	TRBJ2-5	CSAWLGGETQYF	TGCAGTGCTTGGTTGGGGGGAGAGACCCAGTACTTC
.	TRBV9	.	TRBJ1-5	CASSVSGRQYSNQPQHF	TGTGCCAGCAGCGTTTCAGGGCGCCAGTATAGCAATCAGCCCCAGCATTTT
.	TRBV5-1	.	TRBJ2-4	CASSLFLATSPDIQYF	TGCGCCAGCAGCTTGTTTTTGGCAACATCCCCGGACATTCAGTACTTC
few	TRBV6-6	TRBD1	TRBJ1-2	CASRETGPYRRGYTF	TGTGCCAGCAGGGAGACAGGGCCCTATAGACGTGGCTACACCTTC
.	TRBV7-2	.	TRBJ1-5	CASSLDNIFQPQHF	TGTGCCAGCAGCTTAGACAATATCTTTCAGCCCCAGCATTTT
.	TRBV12-3/TRBV12-4	.	TRBJ2-7	CASSWGLTYEQYF	TGTGCCAGCAGTTGGGGTCTTACCTACGAGCAGTACTTC
.	TRBV27	.	TRBJ1-1	CASSLGLGVNTEAFF	TGTGCCAGCAGTTTAGGGCTGGGAGTGAACACTGAAGCTTTCTTT
.	TRBV4-3	.	TRBJ1-2	CASSQAAGDLYYGYTF	TGCGCCAGCAGCCAAGCGGCAGGGGACCTCTACTATGGCTACACCTTC
many	TRBV29-1	TRBD2	TRBJ2-3	CSVPGTSGSVTQYF	TGCAGCGTGCCCGGGACTAGCGGGAGCGTTACGCAGTATTTT
.	TRBV11-2	.	TRBJ2-3	CASSLGVRGASYTDMQYF	TGTGCCAGCAGCTTAGGAGTTCGGGGGGCGAGTTACACAGATATGCAGTATTTT
.	TRBV6-6	TRBD2	TRBJ2-1	CASSRGLAEGEQFF	TGTGCCAGCAGTAGGGGACTAGCGGAAGGGGAGCAGTTCTTC
.	TRBV7-9	TRBD2	TRBJ2-7	CASSLDGGVSYEQYF	TGTGCCAGCAGCTTAGATGGGGGGGTCTCCTACGAGCAGTACTTC
.	TRBV20-1	.	TRBJ1-2	CSARANWAGNYGYTF	TGCAGTGCTAGGGCTAACTGGGCAGGAAACTATGGCTACACCTTC
few	TRBV2	TRBD2	TRBJ2-1	CASSDPSGGYNEQFF	TGTGCCAGCAGTGACCCTAGCGGGGGCTACAATGAGCAGTTCTTC
many	TRBV6-5	.	TRBJ1-6	CASTDGVFNNSPLHF	TGTGCCAGCACGGACGGGGTTTTCAATAATTCACCCCTCCACTTT
few	TRBV3-1	TRBD1	TRBJ2-3	CASSRELRGRPDTQYF	TGTGCCAGCAGCAGAGAGTTGAGGGGGCGACCAGATACGCAGTATTTT
.	TRBV7-9	.	TRBJ1-1	CASSLRSAGGNTEAFF	TGTGCCAGCAGCTTAAGATCGGCGGGGGGGAACACTGAAGCTTTCTTT